These T cell receptor beta chains were read from a single sample in a study of blood T cell repertoires in COVID-19. Generated by immunoSEQ multiplex PCR, the TCRdb table keeps only in-frame clones and is missing some. The table shows 310,000 or so clones, with about 88% occurring only once. Sequencing was carried out using PBMCs or T cells enriched from blood (not recorded which). These TCRs come from a woman in her forties who had recovered from COVID-19. The CDR3 runs from the conserved cysteine through the conserved F or W. Expanded clones get a size class; other rows say once, few or many, or leave the size out.

length	V	J	size	CDR3
14	TRBV3-1/TRBV3-2	TRBJ1-2	-	CASSPGIREFGYTF
13	TRBV9	TRBJ2-1	-	CASSVSPGGEQFF
15	TRBV5-8	TRBJ1-5	-	CASSLGQYSNQPQHF
12	TRBV30	TRBJ1-4	-	CAWGQGNEKLFF
15	TRBV13	TRBJ2-3	-	CASSSTGTGTDTQYF
15	TRBV6-4	TRBJ1-1	-	CASSASGQGAGEAFF
13	TRBV19	TRBJ2-1	-	CASSIGGLALQFF
18	TRBV27	TRBJ2-1	-	CASSSQALTGSSYNEQFF
17	TRBV2	TRBJ1-6	-	CASTGTGGKSYNSPLHF
13	TRBV10-1	TRBJ1-2	once	CASSEKGAYGYTF
14	TRBV19	TRBJ1-1	-	CASSSRAGWAEAFF
14	TRBV7-6	TRBJ2-7	once	CASSTFGGTYEQYF
16	TRBV6-2/TRBV6-3	TRBJ1-1	-	CASSYGGETLNTEAFF
16	TRBV11-3	TRBJ2-1	-	CASSLEAISSYNEQFF
16	TRBV5-1	TRBJ2-2	-	CASSLLTGTDTGELFF
12	TRBV24-1	TRBJ2-5	-	CATSDPGAAQYF
17	TRBV11-3	TRBJ2-5	-	CASSPGGSGGLRETQYF
13	TRBV29-1	TRBJ1-2	-	CSVVQGANYGYTF
17	TRBV27	TRBJ1-5	-	CASSLWMGQGDNQPQHF
14	TRBV13	TRBJ1-2	-	CASSLPGASSGYTF
17	TRBV10-3	TRBJ2-4	-	CAISTSNSSLAKNIQYF
14	TRBV18	TRBJ2-7	-	CASSPTQGSYEQYF
18	TRBV4-1	TRBJ1-5	few	CASSQDLVRVAKNQPQHF
14	TRBV4-1	TRBJ1-3	-	CASSPGWTGNTIYF
14	TRBV28	TRBJ2-7	-	CASGEIGASYEQYF
16	TRBV24-1	TRBJ2-5	-	CATSDPSGTDLETQYF
14	TRBV30	TRBJ1-1	-	CAWSDGQGDTEAFF
12	TRBV10-3	TRBJ2-4	-	CDTSRAKNIQYF
15	TRBV6-5	TRBJ2-1	-	CASSRGLAGDNEQFF
16	TRBV18	TRBJ2-2	-	CASSPPQIANTGELFF
15	TRBV24-1	TRBJ1-3	-	CATSWDGTGGNTIYF